These T cell receptor beta chains were read from a single sample in a study of T cell repertoires in cytomegalovirus infection. TCRdb recomputed calls from the reads with MiXCR, one row per CDR3 protein. The sample lists around 280,000 distinct CDR3 sequences, roughly 15% occurring once. Source material: PBMCs. These receptor sequences come from a human donor in good health (CMV status not recorded). Some clones in this sample may be carry-over from other donors' samples. The CDR3 runs from the conserved cysteine through the conserved F or W. Fields, in order: clone size, V gene, D gene, J gene, CDR3 protein, CDR3 DNA. A D gene is named only where the DNA matches it firmly. The listing skips clone size in some rows; elsewhere it reads once, few, many or a size class.

clone size: many; V gene: TRBV6-1; D gene: TRBD2; J gene: TRBJ2-4; CDR3 protein: CASSALAGESVQYF; CDR3 DNA: TGTGCCAGCAGTGCTCTAGCGGGAGAGAGTGTTCAGTACTTC
clone size: NA; V gene: TRBV20-1; D gene: NA; J gene: TRBJ2-7; CDR3 protein: CSAPGAASYEQYF; CDR3 DNA: TGCAGTGCCCCGGGGGCGGCATCCTACGAGCAGTACTTC
clone size: few; V gene: TRBV7-9; D gene: TRBD1; J gene: TRBJ2-1; CDR3 protein: CASSRDRNLYNEQFF; CDR3 DNA: TGTGCCAGCAGCAGGGACAGGAATCTCTACAATGAGCAGTTCTTC
clone size: many; V gene: TRBV14; D gene: NA; J gene: TRBJ2-7; CDR3 protein: CASGLTQVTEQYF; CDR3 DNA: TGTGCCAGCGGATTAACCCAGGTGACCGAGCAGTACTTC
clone size: NA; V gene: TRBV20-1; D gene: TRBD2; J gene: TRBJ2-2; CDR3 protein: CSARVSSGRENTGELFF; CDR3 DNA: TGCAGTGCTAGAGTATCTAGCGGGAGGGAGAACACCGGGGAGCTGTTTTTT
clone size: NA; V gene: TRBV20-1; D gene: TRBD1; J gene: TRBJ2-5; CDR3 protein: CSARASDRARETQYF; CDR3 DNA: TGCAGTGCTAGAGCCTCGGACAGGGCAAGGGAGACCCAGTACTTC
clone size: NA; V gene: TRBV20-1; D gene: TRBD1; J gene: TRBJ2-1; CDR3 protein: CSAQPLGQASSYNEQFF; CDR3 DNA: TGCAGTGCCCAACCCCTTGGACAGGCTAGCTCCTACAATGAGCAGTTCTTC
clone size: few; V gene: TRBV6-6; D gene: NA; J gene: TRBJ1-2; CDR3 protein: CASTTGAKGYTF; CDR3 DNA: TGTGCCAGCACCACCGGGGCGAAAGGCTACACCTTC
clone size: many; V gene: TRBV12-5; D gene: NA; J gene: TRBJ1-3; CDR3 protein: CASAVIGNTIYF; CDR3 DNA: TGTGCTAGTGCCGTAATTGGAAACACCATATATTTT
clone size: NA; V gene: TRBV4-1; D gene: NA; J gene: TRBJ2-3; CDR3 protein: CASSQHSGDSAYTQYF; CDR3 DNA: TGCGCCAGCAGCCAACATAGCGGGGACAGCGCATATACGCAGTATTTT
clone size: many; V gene: TRBV6-1; D gene: NA; J gene: TRBJ2-7; CDR3 protein: CASGNGRTYEQYF; CDR3 DNA: TGTGCCAGCGGCAACGGTAGGACCTACGAGCAGTACTTC
clone size: many; V gene: TRBV7-2; D gene: TRBD2; J gene: TRBJ2-5; CDR3 protein: CASSLRVGGRETQYF; CDR3 DNA: TGTGCCAGCAGCTTACGTGTGGGGGGGAGGGAGACCCAGTACTTC
clone size: many; V gene: TRBV11-2; D gene: TRBD2; J gene: TRBJ2-2; CDR3 protein: CASSSPRRGVTGELFF; CDR3 DNA: TGTGCCAGCAGCTCCCCGCGGCGGGGGGTTACCGGGGAGCTGTTTTTT
clone size: NA; V gene: TRBV28; D gene: NA; J gene: TRBJ2-3; CDR3 protein: CASSLTGVARTDTQYF; CDR3 DNA: TGTGCCAGCAGTTTAACCGGAGTAGCGCGCACAGATACGCAGTATTTT
clone size: many; V gene: TRBV11-2; D gene: NA; J gene: TRBJ1-2; CDR3 protein: CASTPGGIGYTF; CDR3 DNA: TGTGCCAGCACGCCGGGGGGGATCGGCTACACCTTC
clone size: NA; V gene: TRBV2; D gene: NA; J gene: TRBJ2-3; CDR3 protein: CASNRDGDTQYF; CDR3 DNA: TGTGCCAGCAACAGGGATGGAGATACGCAGTATTTT
clone size: NA; V gene: TRBV6-1; D gene: TRBD1; J gene: TRBJ1-1; CDR3 protein: CASSDPGQRNTEAFF; CDR3 DNA: TGTGCCAGCAGTGATCCGGGACAGCGGAACACTGAAGCTTTCTTT
clone size: few; V gene: TRBV6-6; D gene: TRBD2; J gene: TRBJ2-2; CDR3 protein: CASMRTSGMGELFF; CDR3 DNA: TGTGCCAGCATGCGGACTAGCGGGATGGGGGAGCTGTTTTTT
clone size: few; V gene: TRBV9; D gene: TRBD1; J gene: TRBJ2-1; CDR3 protein: CASSEQGASYNEQFF; CDR3 DNA: TGTGCCAGCAGCGAACAGGGGGCTTCCTACAATGAGCAGTTCTTC
clone size: few; V gene: TRBV12-3/TRBV12-4; D gene: NA; J gene: TRBJ1-6; CDR3 protein: CASTPGAENSPLHF; CDR3 DNA: TGTGCCAGCACCCCGGGGGCAGAGAATTCACCCCTCCACTTT
clone size: once; V gene: TRBV13; D gene: TRBD2; J gene: TRBJ2-1; CDR3 protein: CASSLVASGSPYNEQFF; CDR3 DNA: TGTGCCAGCAGCTTAGTTGCTAGCGGGAGCCCCTACAATGAGCAGTTCTTC
clone size: many; V gene: TRBV28; D gene: NA; J gene: TRBJ2-7; CDR3 protein: CASSLSGLYYEQYF; CDR3 DNA: TGTGCCAGCAGTTTATCCGGTTTATACTACGAGCAGTACTTC
clone size: many; V gene: TRBV28; D gene: NA; J gene: TRBJ2-5; CDR3 protein: CASSPFEYHQETQYF; CDR3 DNA: TGTGCCAGCAGTCCTTTCGAATACCACCAAGAGACCCAGTACTTC
clone size: many; V gene: TRBV7-2; D gene: TRBD2; J gene: TRBJ2-1; CDR3 protein: CASSWRGGRSNEQFF; CDR3 DNA: TGTGCCAGCAGCTGGCGGGGCGGGAGATCCAATGAGCAGTTCTTC
clone size: NA; V gene: TRBV20-1; D gene: TRBD2; J gene: TRBJ2-1; CDR3 protein: CSAEPGLASNEQFF; CDR3 DNA: TGCAGTGCTGAACCGGGACTAGCAAGCAATGAGCAGTTCTTC
clone size: NA; V gene: TRBV29-1; D gene: NA; J gene: TRBJ2-7; CDR3 protein: CSVELLTGYEQYF; CDR3 DNA: TGCAGCGTTGAACTACTTACAGGGTACGAGCAGTACTTC
clone size: many; V gene: TRBV10-3; D gene: NA; J gene: TRBJ2-2; CDR3 protein: CATDSFANTGELFF; CDR3 DNA: TGTGCCACCGACAGTTTCGCGAACACCGGGGAGCTGTTTTTT
clone size: few; V gene: TRBV10-3; D gene: NA; J gene: TRBJ1-6; CDR3 protein: CAISESWDNSPLHF; CDR3 DNA: TGTGCCATCAGTGAGTCGTGGGACAATTCACCCCTCCACTTT
clone size: few; V gene: TRBV14; D gene: NA; J gene: TRBJ2-7; CDR3 protein: CASSQAGGGQYF; CDR3 DNA: TGTGCCAGCAGCCAAGCTGGAGGAGGGCAGTACTTC
clone size: NA; V gene: TRBV20-1; D gene: NA; J gene: TRBJ2-6; CDR3 protein: CSAGRDRVPGLASGANVLTF; CDR3 DNA: TGCAGTGCCGGCCGGGACAGGGTCCCGGGACTAGCCTCTGGGGCCAACGTCCTGACTTTC
clone size: many; V gene: TRBV7-8; D gene: NA; J gene: TRBJ1-1; CDR3 protein: CASSPLGGTEAFF; CDR3 DNA: TGTGCCAGCAGCCCGCTGGGGGGGACTGAAGCTTTCTTT
clone size: few; V gene: TRBV10-3; D gene: NA; J gene: TRBJ1-1; CDR3 protein: CAIATANTEAFF; CDR3 DNA: TGTGCCATCGCCACTGCGAACACTGAAGCTTTCTTT
clone size: many; V gene: TRBV7-9; D gene: TRBD1; J gene: TRBJ1-4; CDR3 protein: CASSSTGTALVVEKLFF; CDR3 DNA: TGTGCCAGCAGCTCGACCGGGACAGCTCTTGTGGTTGAAAAACTGTTTTTT
clone size: many; V gene: TRBV6-5; D gene: NA; J gene: TRBJ2-7; CDR3 protein: CASSWFRDGSYEQYF; CDR3 DNA: TGTGCCAGCAGTTGGTTCCGGGACGGTTCCTACGAGCAGTACTTC
clone size: many; V gene: TRBV11-1; D gene: TRBD1; J gene: TRBJ2-7; CDR3 protein: CASSSTDRAGYEQYF; CDR3 DNA: TGTGCCAGCAGCTCGACGGACAGGGCTGGCTACGAGCAGTACTTC
clone size: NA; V gene: TRBV29-1; D gene: NA; J gene: TRBJ1-2; CDR3 protein: CSTRGNGYTF; CDR3 DNA: TGCAGCACCCGGGGTAATGGCTACACCTTC
clone size: few; V gene: TRBV2; D gene: NA; J gene: TRBJ2-1; CDR3 protein: CASSETWGPVGEQFF; CDR3 DNA: TGTGCCAGCAGTGAAACTTGGGGGCCCGTCGGGGAGCAGTTCTTC
clone size: few; V gene: TRBV7-9; D gene: NA; J gene: TRBJ1-1; CDR3 protein: CASSLGWEPNTEAFF; CDR3 DNA: TGTGCCAGCAGCTTAGGGTGGGAGCCGAACACTGAAGCTTTCTTT
clone size: NA; V gene: TRBV7-9; D gene: NA; J gene: TRBJ1-1; CDR3 protein: CASTKVGTNTEAFF; CDR3 DNA: TGTGCCAGCACGAAGGTAGGAACGAACACTGAAGCTTTCTTT
clone size: many; V gene: TRBV28; D gene: NA; J gene: TRBJ1-5; CDR3 protein: CASSPPGRSNQPQHF; CDR3 DNA: TGTGCCAGTAGCCCCCCCGGCCGGAGCAATCAGCCCCAGCATTTT
clone size: many; V gene: TRBV6-5; D gene: NA; J gene: TRBJ2-3; CDR3 protein: CASSGRAYTSDTQYF; CDR3 DNA: TGTGCCAGCAGCGGAAGGGCCTATACTTCAGATACGCAGTATTTT
clone size: few; V gene: TRBV29-1; D gene: TRBD1; J gene: TRBJ2-7; CDR3 protein: CSVRGGPYEQYF; CDR3 DNA: TGCAGCGTAAGAGGGGGCCCCTACGAGCAGTACTTC
clone size: few; V gene: TRBV5-1; D gene: NA; J gene: TRBJ2-7; CDR3 protein: CASSSGTANHEQYF; CDR3 DNA: TGCGCCAGCAGCTCAGGGACCGCAAACCACGAGCAGTACTTC
clone size: NA; V gene: TRBV28; D gene: NA; J gene: TRBJ2-5; CDR3 protein: CASSSLEGSGETQYF; CDR3 DNA: TGTGCCAGCAGTTCCCTAGAGGGATCGGGCGAGACCCAGTACTTC
clone size: many; V gene: TRBV28; D gene: NA; J gene: TRBJ2-5; CDR3 protein: CASRGYRDNQETQYF; CDR3 DNA: TGTGCCAGCAGGGGTTACAGGGACAACCAAGAGACCCAGTACTTC
clone size: many; V gene: TRBV5-4; D gene: NA; J gene: TRBJ2-1; CDR3 protein: CASARRDTRNEQFF; CDR3 DNA: TGTGCCAGCGCTCGAAGGGACACCAGAAATGAGCAGTTCTTC
clone size: NA; V gene: TRBV5-4; D gene: TRBD1; J gene: TRBJ1-6; CDR3 protein: CASSSWTGGGSPLHF; CDR3 DNA: TGTGCCAGCAGCTCCTGGACAGGGGGCGGTTCACCCCTCCACTTT
clone size: NA; V gene: TRBV28; D gene: TRBD1; J gene: TRBJ1-6; CDR3 protein: CASSKTIPGQKNSPLHF; CDR3 DNA: TGTGCCAGCAGTAAGACGATTCCGGGACAGAAAAATTCACCCCTCCACTTT
clone size: many; V gene: TRBV11-2; D gene: NA; J gene: TRBJ2-1; CDR3 protein: CASSPGYYNEQFF; CDR3 DNA: TGTGCCAGCAGCCCGGGCTACTACAATGAGCAGTTCTTC
clone size: many; V gene: TRBV11-2; D gene: TRBD2; J gene: TRBJ2-4; CDR3 protein: CASSLDTAGKNIQYF; CDR3 DNA: TGTGCCAGCAGCTTAGATACAGCGGGGAAAAACATTCAGTACTTC